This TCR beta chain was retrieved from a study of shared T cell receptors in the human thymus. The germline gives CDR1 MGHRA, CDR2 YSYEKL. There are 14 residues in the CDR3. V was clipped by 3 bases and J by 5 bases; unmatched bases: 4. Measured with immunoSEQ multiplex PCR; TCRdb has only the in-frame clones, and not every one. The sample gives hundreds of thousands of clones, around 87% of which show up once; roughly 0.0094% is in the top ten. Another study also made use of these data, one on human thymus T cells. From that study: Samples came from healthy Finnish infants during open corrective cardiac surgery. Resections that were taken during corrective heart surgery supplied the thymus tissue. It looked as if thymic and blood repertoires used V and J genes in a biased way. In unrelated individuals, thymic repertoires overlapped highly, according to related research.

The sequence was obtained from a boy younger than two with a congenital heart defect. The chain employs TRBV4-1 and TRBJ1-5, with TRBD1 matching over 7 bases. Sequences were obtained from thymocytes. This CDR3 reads CASSQTGCDQPQHF. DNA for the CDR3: TGCGCCAGCAGCCAGACAGGGTGCGATCAGCCCCAGCATTTT.